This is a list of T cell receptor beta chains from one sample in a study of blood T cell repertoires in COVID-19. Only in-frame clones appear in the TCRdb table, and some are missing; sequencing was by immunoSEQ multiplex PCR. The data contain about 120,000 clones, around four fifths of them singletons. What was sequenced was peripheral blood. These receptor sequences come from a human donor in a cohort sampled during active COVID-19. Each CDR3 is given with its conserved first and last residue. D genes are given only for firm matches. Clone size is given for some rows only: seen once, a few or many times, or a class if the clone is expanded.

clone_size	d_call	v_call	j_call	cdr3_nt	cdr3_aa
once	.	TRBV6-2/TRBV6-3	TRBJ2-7	TGTGCCAGCAGTTTTACCCCGACAGGTCGGAGCGAGCAGTACTTC	CASSFTPTGRSEQYF
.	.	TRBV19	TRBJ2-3	TGTGCCAGTAGTACCGGAGGCCGCACAGATACGCAGTATTTT	CASSTGGRTDTQYF
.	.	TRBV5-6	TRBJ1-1	TGTGCCAGCAGCTTGCAGTCAATGAACACTGAAGCTTTCTTT	CASSLQSMNTEAFF
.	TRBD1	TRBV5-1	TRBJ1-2	TGCGCCAGCCCGAACAGGGGGCTCGATGGCTACACCTTC	CASPNRGLDGYTF
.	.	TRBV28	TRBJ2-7	TGTGCCAGCATTGGCGGACAAGCCTACGAGCAGTACTTC	CASIGGQAYEQYF
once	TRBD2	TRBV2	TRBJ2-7	TGTGCCAGCAGGGCCGGGACTACCTCCTACGAGCAGTACTTC	CASRAGTTSYEQYF
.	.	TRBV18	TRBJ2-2	TGTGCCAGCTCACCTTACTCCGGGGAGCTGTTTTTT	CASSPYSGELFF
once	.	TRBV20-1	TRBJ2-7	TGCAGTGCTAGTGATCTGTTTGAGCAGTACTTC	CSASDLFEQYF
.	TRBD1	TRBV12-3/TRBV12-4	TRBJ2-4	TGTGCCAGCAGTTTAAGCAGGGGGAACATTCAGTACTTC	CASSLSRGNIQYF
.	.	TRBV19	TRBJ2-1	TGTGCCAGTAGTATAATGGCCGGGACCTACAATGAGCAGTTCTTC	CASSIMAGTYNEQFF
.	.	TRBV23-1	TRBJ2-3	TGCGCCAGCAGTCGCCATCCAGTGGGGGACTCAAAACATACGCAGTATTTT	CASSRHPVGDSKHTQYF
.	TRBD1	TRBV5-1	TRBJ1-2	TGCGCCAGCAGCGCTGGACAGGGGGCTAACTATGGCTACACCTTC	CASSAGQGANYGYTF
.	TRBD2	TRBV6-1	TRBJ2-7	TGTGCCAGCAGTGAAGTTTGGCTAGCGGGGGCGAGGGAGCAGTACTTC	CASSEVWLAGAREQYF
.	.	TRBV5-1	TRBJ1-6	TGCGCCAGCAGCTTGGAGGGGGAAGGAGCACCCCTCCACTTT	CASSLEGEGAPLHF
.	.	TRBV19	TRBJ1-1	TGTGCCAGTCTTCACCTATACAGGGTAGCCCCGGCTGAAGCTTTCTTT	CASLHLYRVAPAEAFF
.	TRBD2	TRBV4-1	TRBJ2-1	TGCGCCAGCAGCCAAGATACTAGCGGGGGGATTGAGCAGTTCTTC	CASSQDTSGGIEQFF
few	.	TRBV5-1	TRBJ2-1	TGCGCCAGCAGGTCAGGGGTGGGCTCCTACAATGAGCAGTTCTTC	CASRSGVGSYNEQFF
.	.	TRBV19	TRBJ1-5	TGTGCCAGTAGTATCTTAACAGGCACAGGGAGCAATCAGCCCCAGCATTTT	CASSILTGTGSNQPQHF
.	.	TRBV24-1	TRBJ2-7	TGTGCCACCAGTGATAGTCGTAAGGCCGGCGGGGTAGAGCAGTACTTC	CATSDSRKAGGVEQYF
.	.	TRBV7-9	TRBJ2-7	TGTGCCAGCAGCGGCGGAGATACCTACGAGCAGTACTTC	CASSGGDTYEQYF
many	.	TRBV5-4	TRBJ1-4	TGTGCCAGCAGCCCGATGGGGGGGGAAAAACTGTTTTTT	CASSPMGGEKLFF
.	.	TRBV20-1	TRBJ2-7	TGCAGTGCTAGATCCATCTACGAGCAGTACTTC	CSARSIYEQYF
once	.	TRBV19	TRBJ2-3	TGTGCCAGTAGTATAGGCCGGGGGAACGTTGATACGCAGTATTTT	CASSIGRGNVDTQYF
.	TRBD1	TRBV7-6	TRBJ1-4	TGTGCCAGCAGCTTTTTAACAGGGGCTAATGAAAAACTGTTTTTT	CASSFLTGANEKLFF
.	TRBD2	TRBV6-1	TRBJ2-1	TGTGCCAGCAGTGATTCCGGACTAGCGGCCAATGAGCAGTTCTTC	CASSDSGLAANEQFF
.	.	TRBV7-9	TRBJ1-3	TGTGCCAGCAGCTCGGACAGTGGAAACACCATATATTTT	CASSSDSGNTIYF
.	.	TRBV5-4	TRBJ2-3	TGTGCCAGCAGCTTGGACGGGACTCCCCTGGATACGCAGTATTTT	CASSLDGTPLDTQYF
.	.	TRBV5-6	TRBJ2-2	TGTGCCAGCAGCCCCGATCTAGCGAACACCGGGGAGCTGTTTTTT	CASSPDLANTGELFF
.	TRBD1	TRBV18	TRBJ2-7	TGTGCCAGCTCACCACAGACGGGACAGGACTTGTGGGAGCAGTACTTC	CASSPQTGQDLWEQYF
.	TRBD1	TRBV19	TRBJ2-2	TGTGCCACCAGGACAGGGGGAAACACCGGGGAGCTGTTTTTT	CATRTGGNTGELFF
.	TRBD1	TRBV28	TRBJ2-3	TGTGCCAGCAGTTCCCTGGACAGGGTGACAGATACGCAGTATTTT	CASSSLDRVTDTQYF
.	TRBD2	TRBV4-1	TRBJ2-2	TGCGCCAGCAGCCCCGCGGGGGGGAACACCGGGGAGCTGTTTTTT	CASSPAGGNTGELFF